This TCR beta chain was recorded in a study of T-cell reconstitution after alpha-beta-depleted transplantation in children. The authors prepared the TCRbeta library with unique molecular identifiers. A single record per CDR3 protein comes from TCRdb applying MiXCR to the PCR reads. The sample gives approximately 240,000 distinct CDR3 sequences, approximately 10% of which show up once; 28% is in the top ten. The V gene's germline CDR1 is SNHLY and CDR2 FYNNEI. After removal of 7 bases from V and 3 bases from J, the junction contained 8 bases not matched to a gene. CDR3 length: 15 residues. This clonotype was counted many times.

This chain connects TRBV2 to TRBJ2-1; 8 bases are shared with TRBD1. This TCR came from a child younger than two with acute myeloid leukemia, due to receive a stem cell transplant. Sequenced material: PBMCs, taken before TCRalphabeta/CD19-depleted stem cell transplant. CDR3 DNA sequence: TGTGCCAGCAAGACCGGGACAGGATTCTACAATGAGCAGTTCTTC. Protein sequence: CASKTGTGFYNEQFF.